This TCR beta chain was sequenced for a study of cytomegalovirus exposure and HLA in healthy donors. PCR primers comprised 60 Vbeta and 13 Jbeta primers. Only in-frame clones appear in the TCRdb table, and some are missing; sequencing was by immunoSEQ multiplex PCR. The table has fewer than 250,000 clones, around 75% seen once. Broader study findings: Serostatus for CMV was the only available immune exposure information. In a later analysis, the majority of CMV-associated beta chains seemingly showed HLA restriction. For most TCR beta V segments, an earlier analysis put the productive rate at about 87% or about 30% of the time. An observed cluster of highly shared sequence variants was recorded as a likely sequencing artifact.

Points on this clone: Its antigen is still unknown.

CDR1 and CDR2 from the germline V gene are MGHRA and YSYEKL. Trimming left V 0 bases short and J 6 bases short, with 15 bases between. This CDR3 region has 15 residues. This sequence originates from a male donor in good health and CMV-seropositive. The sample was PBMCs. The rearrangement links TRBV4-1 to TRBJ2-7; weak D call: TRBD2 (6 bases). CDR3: CASSQDAPGVGEQYF. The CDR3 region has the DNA TGCGCCAGCAGCCAAGATGCCCCGGGGGTGGGCGAGCAGTACTTC.